In this sample, the clone carrying this T cell receptor (beta chain) turned up many times. Its antigen is still unknown. Each CDR3 protein gets one entry after TCRdb re-called the reads with MiXCR. The sample includes about 250,000 distinct CDR3 sequences, over 9% of them seen just once. This sample is part of a study of T cell repertoires in cytomegalovirus infection. As for the study in general: Carrying CMV and the relevant HLA type showed in public TCR beta signatures.

The CDR3 length is 14 residues. The germline CDR1 and CDR2 sequences are SGHVS and FNYEAQ. The V segment lost 5 bases and the J segment 7 bases; nucleotides outside the gene matches: 3. Whole-study results and caveats: In two of eight donors, the top clonotype was HLA-C-restricted CMV-specific.

Material for sequencing was PBMCs. V gene TRBV7-6 combines with J gene TRBJ1-4; TRBD1 agrees at 11 bases. This TCR was recovered from a human donor in good health (CMV status not recorded). Some clones in this sample may be carry-over from other donors' samples. The CDR3 DNA reads TGTGCCAGCAGCATGGACAGGGGGCTTGAAAAACTGTTTTTT. This translates into CASSMDRGLEKLFF.